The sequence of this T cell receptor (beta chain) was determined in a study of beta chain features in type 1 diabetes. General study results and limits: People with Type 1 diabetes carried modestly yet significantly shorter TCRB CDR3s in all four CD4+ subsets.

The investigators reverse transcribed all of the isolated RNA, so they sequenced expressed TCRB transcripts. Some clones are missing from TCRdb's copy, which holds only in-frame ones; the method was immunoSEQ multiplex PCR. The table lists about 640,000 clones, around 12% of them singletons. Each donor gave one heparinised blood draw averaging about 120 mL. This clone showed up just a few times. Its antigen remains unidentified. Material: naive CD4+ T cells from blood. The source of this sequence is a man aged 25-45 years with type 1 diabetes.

CDR3 amino acids: CASSLTGFGANVLTF. In DNA, the CDR3 is TGTGCCAGCAGCTTAACAGGGTTCGGGGCCAACGTCCTGACTTTC. The J gene is TRBJ2-6, the V gene TRBV7-8; the D gene is possibly TRBD1 (6 bases). This CDR3 contains 15 residues. Per the germline V gene, CDR1 is SGHVS and CDR2 is FQNEAQ. The V end was cut by 2 bases, the J end by 4 bases, with 9 bases between.